The clone carrying this T cell receptor beta chain appeared many times. This entry comes from a study of human T cells and chemical hapten exposure. Trimming pared 2 bases from V and 10 bases from J, leaving 17 bases between. The length of the CDR3 is 15 residues. The germline gives CDR1 SNHLY, CDR2 FYNNEI. Time point: patch test 1, 2 weeks after DPC sensitization. Indicated treatment: therapeutic diphenylcyclopropenone sensitization with weekly scalp DPC. The starting material, unfractionated whole blood, was used for total RNA extraction. TCRdb re-analysed the RACE reads in MiXCR, keeping a single row per CDR3 protein. This sample has some 49,000 distinct CDR3 sequences, with about a tenth found just once.

This chain uses TRBV2 with TRBJ2-2; no reliable D call. Here the sequenced sample was whole blood, taken in connection with sensitization to the hapten diphenylcyclopropenone (DPC). The origin of this receptor is a woman aged 45 to 65 with alopecia areata. Some clones in this sample may be carry-over from other donors' samples. CDR3 in amino acids: CASSEWHAEPKELFF. The DNA for the CDR3 is TGTGCCAGCAGTGAATGGCACGCTGAGCCAAAGGAGCTGTTTTTT.